The next 28 T cell receptor beta chains were all read from a single sample in a study of shared clonotypes between healthy human individuals. The data were produced by immunoSEQ multiplex PCR, yet TCRdb's version contains in-frame clones alone and is incomplete. This sample yields some 2,500,000 clones, of which around 92% are seen a single time; about 0.36% belongs to the top ten. Sequences were obtained from naive CD4+ T cells from PBMCs. Subset meaning: CD45RA+ positively selected. All receptors derive from a man aged 18 to 35 in good health. Some clones in this sample may be carry-over from other donors' samples.

The count of this clone is one. The sample contains more than one DNA sequence encoding this CDR3. The chain combines TRBV28 with TRBJ1-2; no reliable D call. Germline CDR1 and CDR2: MDHEN and SYDVKM. The CDR3 covers 12 residues. V shed 6 bases and J shed 4 bases, with 9 bases lying between them. CDR3 bases: TGTGCCAGCAGCCGGGGATTCTATGGCTACACCTTC. Protein: CASSRGFYGYTF.

This chain links TRBV5-1 with TRBJ2-7; D uncertain. The CDR3 is 15 residues long. CDR1 and CDR2 from the germline V gene are SGHRS and YFSETQ. Trimming took off 4 bases at V and 2 bases at J, with 16 bases between the two ends. The CDR3 coding sequence is TGCGCCAGCAGCCGAGGATCAGGCGATCCCTACGAGCAGTACTTC. Amino acid sequence: CASSRGSGDPYEQYF. The full variable domain, its missing parts supplied by reference TRBV5-1 and TRBJ2-7, is KAGVTQTPRYLIKTRGQQVTLSCSPISGHRSVSWYQQTPGQGLQFLFEYFSETQRNKGNFPGRFSGRQFSNSRSEMNVSTLELGDSALYLCASSRGSGDPYEQYFGPGTRLTVT.

The V gene is TRBV2, the J gene TRBJ1-5, with a tentative D call TRBD1 (5 bases). The CDR3 loop spans 14 amino acids. V was clipped by 3 bases and J by 2 bases, with 8 bases between them. CDR1 is SNHLY, CDR2 FYNNEI, per germline. CDR3 nucleotide sequence: TGTGCCAGCAGTGACAGGGCCCGCAATCAGCCCCAGCATTTT. Its translation is CASSDRARNQPQHF.

The CDR3: CASSPLRGGQDEQFF. DNA of the CDR3: TGTGCCAGCAGTCCTCTTCGGGGGGGTCAGGATGAGCAGTTCTTC. The V and J genes are TRBV28 and TRBJ2-1; 8 bases align to TRBD2. The CDR3 totals 15 residues. The V gene end was trimmed by 5 bases and the J gene end by 8 bases; junction bases not matched to a gene: 11. In germline, CDR1 is MDHEN, CDR2 SYDVKM. Combining the CDR3 with reference TRBV28 and TRBJ2-1 gives the whole variable domain DVKVTQSSRYLVKRTGEKVFLECVQDMDHENMFWYRQDPGLGLRLIYFSYDVKMKEKGDIPEGYSVSREKKERFSLILESASTNQTSMYLCASSPLRGGQDEQFFGPGTRLTVL.

Notes on this clone: This may be a read error: a much more frequent sequence differs by one nucleotide. This specimen includes other DNA sequences encoding the same CDR3. The chain combines TRBV2 with TRBJ2-2; D is ambiguous. This CDR3 is 13 amino acids long. Trimming stripped 3 bases from V and 3 bases from J, with 5 bases between. CDR1 and CDR2 from the germline V gene are SNHLY and FYNNEI. This CDR3 reads CASSDRYTGELFF. The CDR3 coding sequence is TGTGCCAGCAGTGACAGGTACACCGGGGAGCTGTTTTTT.

The chain combines TRBV7-9 with TRBJ2-2, with no clear D. Trimming took off 1 base at V and 17 bases at J, with 14 bases between the two ends. Germline V gene data show CDR1 as SEHNR and CDR2 as FQNEAQ (reference sequence). CDR3 length: 12 residues. In DNA, the CDR3 is TGTGCCAGCAGCTTAGTTACGCAACCGTTATTTTTT. It translates to CASSLVTQPLFF.

The chain links TRBV4-1 to TRBJ2-3; tentative D call: TRBD1 (6 bases). V was trimmed by 4 bases and J by 1 base, leaving 12 bases between them. Germline loops: CDR1 MGHRA, CDR2 YSYEKL. The length of the CDR3 is 15 residues. Here the CDR3 DNA reads TGCGCCAGCAGCCGAGGGGGACCCGGCACAGATACGCAGTATTTT. It codes for CASSRGGPGTDTQYF.

Remarks on this clone: The sample holds other DNA sequences that translate to the same CDR3. The V gene is TRBV18, the J gene TRBJ2-7; 11 positions match TRBD2. CDR1 KGHSH and CDR2 LQKENI come from the germline V gene. Trimming cost V 3 bases and J 4 bases; bases outside gene matches: 2. This CDR3 region has 14 residues. The CDR3 sequence is CASSPGTSGYEQYF. The CDR3 bases are TGTGCCAGCTCACCCGGGACTAGCGGATACGAGCAGTACTTC.

V gene TRBV2 combines with J gene TRBJ1-4; 7 bases fit TRBD1. Germline V lookup: CDR1 SNHLY, CDR2 FYNNEI. Unmatched junction bases numbered 9, after V lost 4 bases and J lost 7 bases. This CDR3 contains 15 residues. The CDR3 DNA sequence: TGTGCCAGCAGTGCCCTGGGACAGACAGTTGAAAAACTGTTTTTT. Translating it yields CASSALGQTVEKLFF.

In this sample, this clone turned up once. This chain uses TRBV4-2 with TRBJ1-5; TRBD1 agrees at 9 bases. Per germline, CDR1 LGHNA and CDR2 YNFKEQ. The CDR3 is 15 amino acids. Losses at the gene ends were 2 bases for V and 5 bases for J; bases not matched to a gene: 4. The CDR3 sequence is CASSQTGQGDQPQHF. For the CDR3, the DNA is TGTGCCAGCAGCCAAACGGGACAGGGAGATCAGCCCCAGCATTTT.

The rearrangement links TRBV11-3 to TRBJ2-5; D is undetermined. Looked up from germline, CDR1 is SGHNT and CDR2 is YENEEA. The CDR3 sequence is 9 residues long. With 3 bases removed from V and 9 bases from J, the gap between germline ends came to 2 bases. The CDR3 spells CASSFPQYF. The CDR3 region has the DNA TGTGCCAGCAGCTTCCCCCAGTACTTC.

The V call is TRBV5-1, the J call TRBJ2-3; D uncertain. Trimming pared 4 bases from V and 4 bases from J, leaving 7 bases between. This CDR3 has 12 amino acids. CDR1 is SGHRS, CDR2 YFSETQ, per germline. The DNA of the CDR3 is TGCGCCAGCAGCCAGGAATCAGATACGCAGTATTTT. It translates to CASSQESDTQYF.

The chain has TRBV28 and TRBJ2-4, with D possibly being TRBD2 (7 bases). Per germline, CDR1 MDHEN and CDR2 SYDVKM. Trimming took 6 bases from V and 0 from J, leaving 12 bases between them. The CDR3 is 15 amino acids. The CDR3 is CASRGGLLAKNIQYF. Here the CDR3 DNA reads TGTGCCAGCAGGGGGGGGCTACTAGCCAAAAACATTCAGTACTTC.

The V call is TRBV27, the J call TRBJ2-7; 10 positions match TRBD1. Germline CDR1 is MNHEY and CDR2 is SMNVEV (reference sequence). This CDR3 region has 16 residues. Trimming removed 7 bases from V and 3 bases from J; junction bases left unmatched: 12. The CDR3 protein is CASTRLRDRGVYEQYF. The DNA for the CDR3 is TGTGCCAGCACTCGACTCCGGGACAGGGGCGTCTACGAGCAGTACTTC.

In this sample, this clone turned up once. This chain uses TRBV5-1 with TRBJ2-6, with unresolved D. The CDR3 runs to 17 residues. With 3 bases removed from V and 0 bases from J, the gap between germline ends came to 13 bases. Germline CDR1 and CDR2: SGHRS and YFSETQ. This chain's CDR3 is CASSSQIYNSGANVLTF. CDR3 coding DNA: TGCGCCAGCAGCTCACAAATCTACAACTCTGGGGCCAACGTCCTGACTTTC.

On this clone itself: This same CDR3 is encoded by further DNA sequences in the sample. The CDR3 reads CASSLGLAVTYEQYF. CDR3 bases: TGTGCCAGCAGCTTGGGACTAGCGGTCACCTACGAGCAGTACTTC. This chain uses TRBV5-4 with TRBJ2-7; 9 bases agree with TRBD2. The CDR3 length is 15 residues. Losses at the gene ends were 0 bases for V and 2 bases for J; bases not matched to a gene: 3. CDR1 SGHNT and CDR2 YYREEE come from the germline V gene (reference sequence).

This chain connects TRBV27 to TRBJ2-1; 9 positions match TRBD1. The V segment lost 0 bases and the J segment 9 bases; nucleotides outside the gene matches: 6. The germline gives CDR1 MNHEY, CDR2 SMNVEV (reference sequence). The CDR3 runs to 15 residues. The CDR3 is CASSLSGTGWPEQFF. The CDR3 DNA sequence: TGTGCCAGCAGTTTATCGGGGACAGGGTGGCCTGAGCAGTTCTTC.

The J gene is TRBJ1-4, the V gene TRBV29-1; possible D gene TRBD1, 5 bases. This CDR3 spans 12 amino acids. Trimming pared 4 bases from V and 8 bases from J, leaving 11 bases between. Germline V gene sequence: CDR1 SQVTM, CDR2 ANQGSEA. CDR3 coding DNA: TGCAGCGTTGGCCTCAGGGAAGAAAAACTGTTTTTT. Its protein product is CSVGLREEKLFF.

V and J are TRBV2 and TRBJ2-5; 7 bases map to TRBD1. Germline loops: CDR1 SNHLY, CDR2 FYNNEI. The V segment lost 7 bases and the J segment 5 bases; nucleotides outside the gene matches: 10. There are 14 residues in the CDR3. The CDR3 DNA reads TGTGCCAGCACCCTACTAACGGGACAGGAGACCCAGTACTTC. It codes for CASTLLTGQETQYF.

The V gene is TRBV5-8, the J gene TRBJ2-7; D is possibly TRBD1 (5 bases). Germline loops: CDR1 SGHTS, CDR2 YDEGEE. Trimming stripped 8 bases from V and 4 bases from J, with 25 bases between. The CDR3 runs to 16 residues. The CDR3 protein is CASRPRKGYSLYEQYF. CDR3 DNA: TGTGCCAGTCGCCCCCGAAAGGGGTACTCCCTGTACGAGCAGTACTTC.

The rearrangement joins TRBV19 to TRBJ2-7, with TRBD1 identical over 8 bases. The CDR3 extends over 15 amino acids. Trimming cost V 4 bases and J 0 bases; bases outside gene matches: 5. Germline-derived CDR1 and CDR2 are LNHDA and SQIVND (reference sequence). CDR3 region: CASSRTGKDSYEQYF. The CDR3 DNA follows: TGTGCCAGTAGTAGGACAGGGAAGGACTCCTACGAGCAGTACTTC.

This clone was counted a single time. V usage is TRBV4-1 and J usage is TRBJ2-7, with D perhaps TRBD1 (6 bases). The V end lost 0 bases, the J end lost 0 bases, and 15 bases lay between the germline ends. CDR3 length: 17 residues. Germline CDR1 and CDR2: MGHRA and YSYEKL. The CDR3 coding sequence is TGCGCCAGCAGCCAAGATTTTCCCGGACAGAACTCCTACGAGCAGTACTTC. This encodes CASSQDFPGQNSYEQYF.

The chain combines TRBV9 with TRBJ2-1; 9 bases fit TRBD2. CDR1 is SGDLS and CDR2 is YYNGEE in the germline V gene. V lost 0 bases, J lost 5 bases, and 9 bases stayed unmatched. The CDR3 covers 17 residues. The DNA of the CDR3 is TGTGCCAGCAGCGTAGTCCCCCCAGGCGGGAGGGACAATGAGCAGTTCTTC. This encodes CASSVVPPGGRDNEQFF. The variable domain in full, completed from reference TRBV9 and TRBJ2-1, reads DSGVTQTPKHLITATGQRVTLRCSPRSGDLSVYWYQQSLDQGLQFLIQYYNGEERAKGNILERFSAQQFPDLHSELNLSSLELGDSALYFCASSVVPPGGRDNEQFFGPGTRLTVL.

This chain joins TRBV19 and TRBJ2-3, with TRBD2 identical over 8 bases. J was trimmed by 5 bases and V by 9 bases; bases with no gene match: 10. Germline lookup yields CDR1 LNHDA and CDR2 SQIVND (reference sequence). This CDR3 is 14 amino acids long. As DNA, the CDR3 is TGTGCCAGCCTTCCGGGGGGGATCGGAGATACGCAGTATTTT. It translates to CASLPGGIGDTQYF.

V gene TRBV6-5 combines with J gene TRBJ2-7; possibly TRBD2 for D (6 bases). V lost 0 bases and J lost 5, with 8 bases in between. The CDR3 runs 13 residues. Germline V gives CDR1 MNHEY, CDR2 SVGAGI. The CDR3 reads CASSYSEGNEQYF. CDR3 in DNA: TGTGCCAGCAGTTACTCGGAGGGCAACGAGCAGTACTTC.

A remark on this clone: Different DNA sequences within this sample yield the same CDR3. The rearrangement links TRBV15 to TRBJ1-2, with D unclear. Trimming took 3 bases from V and 1 from J, leaving 9 bases between them. Germline loops: CDR1 LNHNV, CDR2 YYDKDF (reference sequence). The CDR3 contains 14 residues. CDR3 residues: CATSRDIGNYGYTF. The CDR3 coding sequence is TGTGCCACCAGCAGGGATATAGGTAACTATGGCTACACCTTC.

V and J are TRBV5-3 and TRBJ2-2; D not certain. TRBV5-3 is annotated as an ORF whose role is uncertain. V was pared by 5 bases and J by 0 bases, with 11 bases between. This CDR3 contains 15 residues. CDR3 DNA: TGTGCCAGAAGTTACCGGGTCTCGAACACCGGGGAGCTGTTTTTT. This translates into CARSYRVSNTGELFF.

This sequence joins TRBV2 and TRBJ2-7, with D perhaps TRBD1 or TRBD2 (7 bases each). Germline loops: CDR1 SNHLY, CDR2 FYNNEI. CDR3 length: 15 amino acids. Trimming shortened V by 7 bases and J by 2 bases, and 18 bases separated the two germline ends. CDR3: CASNPQAGGAYEQYF. As DNA, the CDR3 is TGTGCCAGCAATCCTCAGGCAGGGGGGGCCTACGAGCAGTACTTC.